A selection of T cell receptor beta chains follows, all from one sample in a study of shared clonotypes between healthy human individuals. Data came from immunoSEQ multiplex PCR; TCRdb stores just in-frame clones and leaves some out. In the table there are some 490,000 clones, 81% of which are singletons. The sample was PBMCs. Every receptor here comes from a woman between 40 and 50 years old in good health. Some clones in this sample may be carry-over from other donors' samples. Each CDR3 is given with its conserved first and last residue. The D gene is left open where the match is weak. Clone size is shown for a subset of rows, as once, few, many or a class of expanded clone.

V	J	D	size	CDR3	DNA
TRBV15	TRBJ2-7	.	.	CATSGAGTSTYEQYF	TGTGCCACCAGCGGGGCGGGGACATCGACCTACGAGCAGTACTTC
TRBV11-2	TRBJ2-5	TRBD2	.	CASSPRRTSGAQETQYF	TGTGCCAGCAGCCCAAGACGGACTAGCGGGGCACAAGAGACCCAGTACTTC
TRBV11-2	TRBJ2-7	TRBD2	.	CASRGSGSYEQYF	TGTGCCAGCCGCGGGAGTGGCTCCTACGAGCAGTACTTC
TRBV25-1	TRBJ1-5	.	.	CASSGQGVQPQHF	TGTGCCAGCAGTGGCCAGGGAGTTCAGCCCCAGCATTTT
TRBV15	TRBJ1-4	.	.	CATQHGAGDEKLFF	TGTGCCACGCAGCACGGGGCAGGGGATGAAAAACTGTTTTTT
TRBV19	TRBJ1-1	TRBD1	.	CASSAGQGGTEAFF	TGTGCCAGTAGTGCGGGACAGGGGGGGACTGAAGCTTTCTTT
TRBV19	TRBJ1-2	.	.	CASSPTGFYGYTF	TGTGCCAGTAGCCCTACAGGGTTCTATGGCTACACCTTC
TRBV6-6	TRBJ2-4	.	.	CASSFGTLAKNIQYF	TGTGCCAGCAGCTTTGGGACCTTAGCCAAAAACATTCAGTACTTC
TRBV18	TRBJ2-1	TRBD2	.	CASSQSGATYNEQFF	TGTGCCAGCTCCCAGAGCGGGGCCACCTACAATGAGCAGTTCTTC
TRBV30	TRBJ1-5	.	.	CAWNVGNFDQPQHF	TGTGCCTGGAACGTGGGGAACTTCGATCAGCCCCAGCATTTT
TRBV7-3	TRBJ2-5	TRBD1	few	CASSTTGVGPQETQYF	TGTGCCAGCAGCACCACAGGGGTGGGGCCTCAAGAGACCCAGTACTTC
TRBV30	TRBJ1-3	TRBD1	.	CAWSDRGQRNTIYF	TGTGCCTGGAGTGACAGGGGGCAAAGAAACACCATATATTTT
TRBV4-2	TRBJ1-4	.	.	CASSQDWGTEGNEKLFF	TGTGCCAGCAGCCAAGATTGGGGCACGGAAGGCAATGAAAAACTGTTTTTT
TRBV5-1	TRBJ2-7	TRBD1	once	CASSAGQGRVHEQYF	TGCGCCAGCAGCGCGGGACAGGGAAGGGTCCACGAGCAGTACTTC
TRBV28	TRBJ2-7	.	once	CASSLQGPMSYEQYF	TGTGCCAGCAGTTTACAGGGCCCCATGTCCTACGAGCAGTACTTC
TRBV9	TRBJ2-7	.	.	CASSPRQDPTYEQYF	TGTGCCAGCAGCCCCCGACAGGACCCAACCTACGAGCAGTACTTC
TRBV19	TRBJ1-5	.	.	CASRDGYQPQHF	TGTGCCAGCCGGGACGGATATCAGCCCCAGCATTTT
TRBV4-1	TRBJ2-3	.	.	CASSQDSSGSTDTQYF	TGCGCCAGCAGCCAAGATTCCAGCGGGAGCACAGATACGCAGTATTTT
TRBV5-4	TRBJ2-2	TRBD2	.	CASSSRGGSTGELFF	TGTGCCAGCAGCTCTCGAGGCGGGAGTACCGGGGAGCTGTTTTTT
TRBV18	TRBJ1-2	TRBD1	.	CASSQTGVVHGYTF	TGTGCCAGCTCGCAGACAGGGGTGGTACATGGCTACACCTTC
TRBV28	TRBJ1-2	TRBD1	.	CASTFGQVPILYGYTF	TGTGCCAGCACCTTCGGACAGGTTCCCATCCTATATGGCTACACCTTC
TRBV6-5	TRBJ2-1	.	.	CASTLIRGSDEQFF	TGTGCCAGCACCTTAATAAGGGGATCGGATGAGCAGTTCTTC